The entry that follows covers one T cell receptor (beta chain) sequence. Its antigen is unidentified. Per the germline V gene, CDR1 is SEHNR and CDR2 is FQNEAQ (reference sequence). The ends were cut back, 3 bases at V and 15 bases at J, with 9 bases in the middle. This CDR3 has 10 residues. The sample originates from a study of response to subunit inactivated influenza vaccine. Study-wide results and caveats: That few new T cells are recruited by each seasonal influenza vaccination was the authors' suggestion.

Each CDR3 protein is one row after TCRdb ran MiXCR on the RT-PCR reads. There are about 500,000 distinct CDR3 sequences in the sample; 15% to 20% occur only once, and roughly 3% lies in the top ten. The chain couples TRBV7-9 to TRBJ2-1; no clear D gene. The specimen was CD4+ T cells sorted from PBMCs, collected about 23 months after vaccination. The sequence came from a man between 50 and 69 years old who received an inactivated influenza vaccine. Here the CDR3 reads CASSFDRLFF. The DNA of the CDR3 is TGTGCCAGCAGCTTCGACCGCCTGTTCTTC.